What follows are 20 T cell receptor beta chains derived from one specimen sequenced in a study of T cell changes during pregnancy in multiple sclerosis. Here immunoSEQ multiplex PCR was the method, and the copy in TCRdb shows in-frame clones only, minus some. The data show about 18,000 clones, with 87% seen just once and approximately 13% held by the top ten. The source was CD8+ T cells from peripheral blood mononuclear cells, collected in the third trimester of pregnancy. The receptors here all came from a female donor in good health, enrolled as a control in a pregnancy study.

The rearrangement links TRBV5-1 to TRBJ1-2; 10 positions agree with TRBD1. With 3 bases clipped from V and 2 bases from J, the junction kept 13 bases outside the gene matches. The CDR3 is 18 amino acids. Germline V CDR1 and CDR2: SGHRS, YFSETQ. CDR3 nucleotide sequence: TGCGCCAGCAGCTCCTTTTCCGGGACAGGGGAAGGGAACTATGGCTACACCTTC. Amino acid sequence: CASSSFSGTGEGNYGYTF.

The chain has TRBV27 and TRBJ2-3; 10 bases map to TRBD2. CDR3 size: 16 residues. The junction had 6 bases not matched to a gene; V was cut back by 4 bases and J by 2 bases. Germline V lookup: CDR1 MNHEY, CDR2 SMNVEV (reference sequence). CDR3 protein: CASSSLTSGITDTQYF. Written as DNA, the CDR3 is TGTGCCAGCAGTTCCCTAACTAGCGGGATCACAGATACGCAGTATTTT.

A single count supports this clone. This chain connects TRBV6-5 to TRBJ2-7; D call uncertain. This CDR3 comprises 15 residues. The V and J ends lost 11 bases and 2 bases respectively, with 22 bases between them. CDR1 is MNHEY, CDR2 SVGAGI, per germline. The CDR3 DNA reads TGTGCCCTCAGGCTCTGCCCTTTTAGGACCTACGAGCAGTACTTC. Encoded protein: CALRLCPFRTYEQYF.

The chain employs TRBV4-3 and TRBJ1-6; TRBD1 is a possible D gene (5 bases). CDR1 and CDR2 from the germline V gene are LGHNA and YSLEER. V dropped 2 bases and J dropped 1 base, with 12 bases sitting between them. The CDR3 runs to 17 residues. In DNA form, the CDR3 reads TGCGCCAGCAGCCAATGGGGGGGGAGGTCCTATAATTCACCCCTCCACTTT. Encoded protein: CASSQWGGRSYNSPLHF.

This chain uses TRBV7-9 with TRBJ2-2; a weak D match, TRBD2 (6 bases). CDR1 is SEHNR, CDR2 FQNEAQ, per germline (reference sequence). The CDR3 is made up of 14 amino acids. V was pared by 3 bases and J by 5 bases, with 10 bases between. CDR3 sequence reads: CASSLAGGTGELFF. CDR3 coding DNA: TGTGCCAGCAGCTTGGCCGGGGGTACCGGGGAGCTGTTTTTT.

This clone ranks as medium-sized. The V gene is TRBV2, the J gene TRBJ2-2; 9 bases line up with TRBD2. This CDR3 has 14 amino acids. Germline CDR1 reads SNHLY; CDR2 reads FYNNEI. V shed 4 bases and J 6 bases; nucleotides not matched to a gene: 3. In nucleotides, the CDR3 is TGTGCCAGCAGTGTAGGACTAGCGCCCGGGGAGCTGTTTTTT. Amino acid sequence: CASSVGLAPGELFF.

The CDR3 nucleotides read TGTGCCAGCAGCGTAGGGCTAGCGATGGGCGGTACGGGCAATGAGCAGTTCTTC. It specifies CASSVGLAMGGTGNEQFF. The chain recombines TRBV9 with TRBJ2-1, with a tentative D call TRBD2 (6 bases). Germline-derived CDR1 and CDR2 are SGDLS and YYNGEE. V was pared by 0 bases and J by 6 bases, with 22 bases between. The length of the CDR3 is 18 residues.

Details on this clone: One end of the junction does not line up with germline, which may come from a read error. The chain links TRBV4-1 to TRBJ1-5; maybe TRBD1 (6 bases). This CDR3 is built from 15 residues. Germline CDR1 and CDR2: MGHRA and YSYEKL. This chain's CDR3 is CASSQGGGINQPQHF. The CDR3 coding sequence is TGCGCCAGCAGTCAAGGGGGGGGGATAAATCAGCCCCAGCATTTT.

The V and J genes are TRBV4-1 and TRBJ1-2, with D tentatively TRBD1 (5 bases). The germline CDR1 and CDR2 sequences are MGHRA and YSYEKL. V dropped 4 bases and J dropped 12 bases, with 21 bases sitting between them. The CDR3 is 14 residues long. This CDR3 reads CASSLGTEAPEHTF. Written as DNA, the CDR3 is TGCGCCAGCAGCCTTGGGACTGAGGCTCCTGAGCACACCTTC.

This sequence joins TRBV15 and TRBJ2-2, with 14 nucleotides matching TRBD2. The trim removed 5 bases at V and 5 bases at J, leaving 1 base unmatched. Germline CDR1 and CDR2: LNHNV and YYDKDF (reference sequence). The CDR3 runs 15 residues. The CDR3 region is CATSRTSGRTGELFF. The CDR3 coding sequence is TGTGCCACCAGCCGGACTAGCGGGAGGACCGGGGAGCTGTTTTTT.

The rearrangement links TRBV5-5 to TRBJ2-1; 8 positions agree with TRBD2. Germline V gene lookup returns CDR1 SGHKS and CDR2 YYEKEE (reference sequence). The V and J ends lost 4 bases and 14 bases, in that order; junction bases with no gene match: 11. This CDR3 has 13 amino acids. CDR3 protein: CASSPSGGAQEFF. The CDR3 nucleotides are TGTGCCAGCAGCCCCTCGGGGGGGGCGCAGGAGTTCTTC.

The gene calls are TRBV27 and TRBJ2-2, with D maybe TRBD1 (7 bases). Deletions cut 2 bases from V and 5 bases from J, with 24 bases between. Germline CDR1 and CDR2: MNHEY and SMNVEV (reference sequence). There are 19 residues in the CDR3. For the CDR3, the DNA is TGTGCCAGCAGTTTAATCCAGGGGGGCGCGATGGGGGGAACCGGGGAGCTGTTTTTT. Its protein is CASSLIQGGAMGGTGELFF.

This clone has a single count. The chain has TRBV4-1 and TRBJ2-7; possibly TRBD2 for D (6 bases). The CDR3 spans 12 residues. V was pared by 9 bases and J by 7 bases, with 16 bases between. Per the germline V gene, CDR1 is MGHRA and CDR2 is YSYEKL. CDR3 amino acids: CASIGVGGEQYF. The DNA for the CDR3 is TGCGCCAGTATAGGGGTTGGAGGGGAGCAGTACTTC.

The chain uses TRBV4-2 and TRBJ2-7, with 8 bases aligning to TRBD2. V shed 0 bases and J 6 bases; nucleotides not matched to a gene: 7. This CDR3 is built from 15 residues. Germline CDR1 is LGHNA and CDR2 is YNFKEQ. The CDR3 DNA sequence: TGTGCCAGCAGCCAAGATGGGGGACTAGATCGCGAGCAGTACTTC. Protein: CASSQDGGLDREQYF.

The chain employs TRBV5-4 and TRBJ2-7, with 7 bases identical to TRBD1. The CDR3 consists of 13 residues. Per germline, CDR1 SGHNT and CDR2 YYREEE (reference sequence). Trimming at V came to 9 bases and at J to 3 bases, leaving 9 bases not matched to a gene. The CDR3 protein is CATRGTEYYEQYF. As DNA, the CDR3 is TGTGCCACCAGAGGGACAGAGTACTACGAGCAGTACTTC.

This clone was detected only once. A junction boundary mismatches the germline segment, possibly from a read error. The CDR3 is CASSFSDYSTNTQYF. The DNA for the CDR3 is TGTGCCAGCAGTTTCTCGGACTACTCCACAAATACGCAGTATTTT. The chain couples TRBV28 to TRBJ2-3, with D maybe TRBD2 (6 bases). This CDR3 has 15 residues. CDR1 MDHEN and CDR2 SYDVKM come from the germline V gene.

This rearrangement joins TRBV27 to TRBJ1-5; no firm D call. Germline V gives CDR1 MNHEY, CDR2 SMNVEV (reference sequence). The V and J ends lost 5 bases and 2 bases respectively, with 13 bases between them. The CDR3 is 15 residues long. The DNA of the CDR3 is TGTGCCAGCAGTCCCCTGGAGACGGGCAATCAGCCCCAGCATTTT. Translation gives CASSPLETGNQPQHF.

The chain combines TRBV6-1 with TRBJ1-2; D unclear. The germline gives CDR1 MNHNS, CDR2 SASEGT. There are 14 residues in the CDR3. Trimming stripped 6 bases from V and 4 bases from J, with 15 bases between. The CDR3 coding sequence is TGTGCCAGCAGGGACCGGGGATCAGGCTATGGCTACACCTTC. Amino acid sequence: CASRDRGSGYGYTF.

The chain couples TRBV5-6 to TRBJ2-7; tentatively, D is TRBD2 (5 bases). V was clipped by 4 bases and J by 2 bases, with 13 bases between them. The CDR3 is 14 amino acids. Germline V gene sequence: CDR1 SGHDT, CDR2 YYEEEE. Here the CDR3 reads CASSPAGRAYEQYF. For the CDR3, the DNA is TGTGCCAGCAGCCCCGCGGGCAGAGCCTACGAGCAGTACTTC.

The chain joins TRBV11-2 to TRBJ2-1; 9 bases align to TRBD1. Looked up from germline, CDR1 is SGHAT and CDR2 is FQNNGV. The CDR3 is 18 amino acids. J lost 3 bases, V lost 5 bases, and 14 bases had no gene match. For the CDR3, the DNA is TGTGCCAGCAGCCTGAGTTGGGGACAGGGTTTCATCTACAATGAGCAGTTCTTC. Protein sequence: CASSLSWGQGFIYNEQFF.